This is a list of T cell receptor beta chains from one sample in a study of Graves' ophthalmopathy and Graves' hyperthyroidism. Using its own MiXCR run on the multiplex PCR reads, TCRdb lists one record per CDR3 protein. This sample has under 800,000 distinct CDR3 sequences, with about a fifth found just once. Sequenced input: peripheral blood. The source is a woman aged 18-29 years with stable Graves' hyperthyroidism. Some clones in this sample may be carry-over from other donors' samples. Both conserved end residues are part of each CDR3. The order of the fields is clone size, D gene, V gene, J gene, CDR3 protein, CDR3 DNA. D genes are given only for firm matches. Part of the rows lack a size; the others show once, few, many or a class for expanded clones.

many	-	TRBV6-5	TRBJ1-2	CASSSSTQGYGYTF	TGTGCCAGCAGTTCCAGCACCCAGGGGTATGGCTACACCTTC
many	-	TRBV28	TRBJ2-5	CASSSGAEGETQYF	TGTGCCAGCAGTTCGGGGGCTGAGGGAGAGACCCAGTACTTC
-	-	TRBV28	TRBJ2-5	CASKPRGRKTQETQYF	TGTGCCAGCAAACCTCGGGGCAGAAAAACCCAAGAGACCCAGTACTTC
many	TRBD1	TRBV2	TRBJ2-2	CASSAGQGTGELFF	TGTGCCAGCAGTGCAGGACAGGGGACCGGGGAGCTGTTTTTT
many	TRBD1	TRBV6-2/TRBV6-3	TRBJ1-5	CASSSRTGRDYQPQHF	TGTGCCAGCAGCTCCCGGACAGGGAGGGATTATCAGCCCCAGCATTTT
many	-	TRBV5-4	TRBJ1-1	CASSKSQGTEAFF	TGTGCCAGCAGCAAGAGCCAGGGGACTGAAGCTTTCTTT
-	-	TRBV12-3/TRBV12-4	TRBJ1-1	CASKARQGMNTEAFF	TGTGCCAGCAAAGCTCGTCAGGGGATGAACACTGAAGCTTTCTTT
many	TRBD1	TRBV15	TRBJ1-1	CATSSRDRGEAFF	TGTGCCACCAGCAGCCGGGACAGGGGTGAAGCTTTCTTT
-	-	TRBV28	TRBJ2-2	CASSPQNRAGGELFF	TGTGCCAGCAGCCCACAGAACAGGGCGGGCGGGGAGCTGTTTTTT
few	TRBD1	TRBV2	TRBJ2-7	CASRVDRAYEQYF	TGTGCCAGCAGGGTGGACAGGGCCTACGAGCAGTACTTC
many	-	TRBV6-1	TRBJ1-5	CASSDGQVNQPQHF	TGTGCCAGCAGTGATGGGCAGGTGAATCAGCCCCAGCATTTT
-	-	TRBV6-4	TRBJ1-1	CAIGSRGPGTFF	TGTGCCATTGGGAGCCGGGGGCCGGGGACTTTCTTT
many	-	TRBV20-1	TRBJ2-2	CSTSGGRTGELFF	TGCAGTACCAGTGGGGGTAGAACCGGGGAGCTGTTTTTT
few	-	TRBV5-4	TRBJ2-7	CASSLDLLGGYEQYF	TGTGCCAGCAGCTTGGATCTGTTGGGGGGCTACGAGCAGTACTTC
many	-	TRBV2	TRBJ2-2	CASSPTRTANTGELFF	TGTGCCAGCAGCCCCACCAGGACAGCGAACACCGGGGAGCTGTTTTTT
many	TRBD1	TRBV20-1	TRBJ1-5	CSATRPGGGNQPQHF	TGCAGTGCTACACGCCCAGGGGGAGGTAATCAGCCCCAGCATTTT
many	TRBD1	TRBV30	TRBJ2-7	CAWRAPGQGAYEQYF	TGTGCCTGGAGGGCCCCTGGACAGGGGGCCTACGAGCAGTACTTC
-	-	TRBV7-3	TRBJ2-5	CASSTLPGYNGETQYF	TGTGCCAGCAGCACGCTCCCAGGGTATAATGGAGAGACCCAGTACTTC
-	-	TRBV11-2	TRBJ2-3	CASSLGGGPADTQYF	TGTGCCAGCAGCTTAGGAGGCGGTCCCGCAGATACGCAGTATTTT
-	-	TRBV5-1	TRBJ2-2	CASSLGVRRDTGELFF	TGCGCCAGCAGCTTGGGCGTTAGACGTGACACCGGGGAGCTGTTTTTT
-	TRBD2	TRBV11-1	TRBJ2-7	CASTVGLAETYEQYF	TGTGCCAGCACCGTCGGACTAGCTGAAACCTACGAGCAGTACTTC
-	-	TRBV18	TRBJ1-6	CASSPSWDNDSPLHF	TGTGCCAGCTCGCCTAGTTGGGATAATGATTCACCCCTCCACTTT
once	TRBD2	TRBV29-1	TRBJ2-5	CSATSGQEAQYF	TGCAGCGCGACTAGCGGCCAAGAGGCCCAGTACTTC
many	-	TRBV27	TRBJ2-5	CASSLGLAPLETQYF	TGTGCCAGCAGTTTAGGTCTAGCACCCTTGGAGACCCAGTACTTC
-	-	TRBV7-2	TRBJ2-5	CASSPLGLGQETQYF	TGTGCCAGCAGCCCACTGGGCTTGGGGCAAGAGACCCAGTACTTC
many	TRBD1	TRBV12-3/TRBV12-4	TRBJ2-7	CASSLLQGWEQYF	TGTGCCAGCAGTTTACTACAGGGGTGGGAGCAGTACTTC
many	-	TRBV2	TRBJ1-2	CASSVVSGRSYTF	TGTGCCAGCAGTGTGGTTTCGGGCAGGAGCTACACCTTC
-	-	TRBV12-3/TRBV12-4	TRBJ1-2	CASTRRVGGFYGYTF	TGTGCCAGCACCCGAAGGGTCGGAGGATTCTATGGCTACACCTTC
many	-	TRBV20-1	TRBJ2-7	CSANDLDHEQYF	TGCAGTGCTAATGACTTAGACCACGAGCAGTACTTC
many	-	TRBV20-1	TRBJ1-1	CSSPPGGTEAFF	TGCAGTTCCCCCCCTGGGGGCACTGAAGCTTTCTTT
-	-	TRBV2	TRBJ2-7	CASTRGTHYEQYF	TGTGCCAGCACAAGAGGGACACATTACGAGCAGTACTTC
-	-	TRBV4-1	TRBJ1-5	CASSLDLGGGGGQPQHF	TGCGCCAGCAGCCTCGACCTAGGGGGGGGAGGGGGTCAGCCCCAGCATTTT
many	-	TRBV6-1	TRBJ2-1	CASSERWGLASSYNEQFF	TGTGCCAGCAGTGAAAGATGGGGACTGGCGAGCTCCTACAATGAGCAGTTCTTC
many	-	TRBV20-1	TRBJ1-1	CSARVGVTEAFF	TGCAGTGCTAGAGTTGGGGTAACTGAAGCTTTCTTT
many	-	TRBV28	TRBJ1-3	CASSRVENTIYF	TGTGCCAGCAGTCGGGTGGAGAACACCATATATTTT
many	TRBD2	TRBV10-3	TRBJ2-3	CAISEASGRSDTQYF	TGTGCCATCAGTGAGGCTAGCGGGAGGTCAGATACGCAGTATTTT
many	-	TRBV15	TRBJ2-5	CATSHSVTGQETQYF	TGTGCCACCAGCCACAGCGTGACGGGGCAAGAGACCCAGTACTTC
many	-	TRBV19	TRBJ2-5	CASRPHLGGQETQYF	TGTGCCAGTAGGCCGCACCTAGGAGGGCAAGAGACCCAGTACTTC
many	TRBD1	TRBV6-1	TRBJ2-7	CASSEAGTGGDEQYF	TGTGCCAGCAGTGAAGCGGGGACAGGGGGCGACGAGCAGTACTTC
many	-	TRBV12-3/TRBV12-4	TRBJ1-5	CASSVWGNQPQHF	TGTGCCAGCAGTGTGTGGGGCAATCAGCCCCAGCATTTT
many	-	TRBV20-1	TRBJ1-5	CSARDRFTKVSNQPQHF	TGCAGTGCTAGAGATCGTTTTACCAAAGTGAGCAATCAGCCCCAGCATTTT
many	TRBD2	TRBV12-3/TRBV12-4	TRBJ2-7	CASSLSGGPYEQYF	TGTGCCAGCAGTTTATCGGGAGGGCCTTACGAGCAGTACTTC
-	TRBD2	TRBV7-2	TRBJ2-7	CASSLGLAGVQYF	TGTGCCAGCAGCCTGGGACTAGCGGGGGTGCAGTACTTC
many	-	TRBV28	TRBJ1-1	CASSSRWTGNTEAFF	TGTGCCAGCAGTTCCAGATGGACGGGAAACACTGAAGCTTTCTTT
many	-	TRBV6-1	TRBJ1-6	CASRRSSYNSPLHF	TGTGCCAGCAGAAGGAGCTCCTATAATTCACCCCTCCACTTT
many	TRBD1	TRBV10-3	TRBJ2-2	CATHLTGDTGELFF	TGTGCCACCCACCTGACAGGGGACACCGGGGAGCTGTTTTTT
-	-	TRBV20-1	TRBJ1-5	CSAISRDGNQPQHF	TGCAGTGCTATTTCCAGGGACGGCAATCAGCCCCAGCATTTT
-	-	TRBV2	TRBJ1-1	CASSEALPRAPMNTEAFF	TGTGCCAGCAGTGAAGCGCTCCCCAGGGCCCCCATGAACACTGAAGCTTTCTTT